This T cell receptor beta chain was captured by sequencing in a study of T cells after yellow fever vaccination (dated by TCRdb to about 2019). With respect to the entire study: The SMART-Seq v4 Ultra Low Input RNA kit was used to prepare libraries from fractions with low cell numbers. Two healthy male donors, one aged 18 to 30 and one aged 30 to 40 years, made up the cohort. To follow T-cell clones before and after both primary and booster YFV17D yellow fever vaccination, bulk TCR alpha and beta repertoires underwent longitudinal sequencing. Blood was drawn at multiple timepoints before and after primary and secondary immunization, with bulk PBMC replicates and cell subsets isolated. The paper as a whole reports these results and caveats: After the booster, most of the clones that had expanded following primary vaccination were detected again (just under 97% of CD4 and roughly 90% of CD8), which suggests that memory was broadly maintained. Compared with the primary T-cell response, the secondary T-cell response was weaker but faster, peaking on day 5 rather than day 15. Computational filtering was needed because FACS-sorted repertoires could contain abundant contaminating clonotypes from the bulk population. A small fraction of clonotypes appeared in both the CD4 and CD8 compartments, likely as a result of convergent recombination. Because only a couple of donors were included in the study, the extent to which the findings can be generalized is limited.

A distance of 16 bases separates the germline ends of V and J, which lose 4 bases and 2 bases respectively. Via the germline V gene, CDR1 is SGHRS and CDR2 YFSETQ. Its CDR3 holds 16 amino acids, cysteine through phenylalanine. This entry keeps only the CDR3 DNA: 48 bases, framed from base 1. The treatment or condition label here, explained by the study, means: live attenuated yellow fever vaccine strain. A standard Ficoll-Paque protocol was used to isolate PBMCs from peripheral blood. Dynabeads CD4 and CD8 positive selection kits were used to isolate the CD4 and CD8 T-cell fractions. RNA was extracted with TriZol from bulk PBMCs, CD4 and CD8 fractions, and dextramer-positive and dextramer-negative fractions. TCRdb names Illumina NovaSeq 6000 as the instrument used. TCR cDNA was synthesized by 5'RACE template switching, through which a universal primer site and unique molecular identifiers were introduced. cDNA synthesis was primed from both the TCR alpha and TCR beta constant segments. Library amplification involved two PCR steps, and the second step added sample barcodes and sequencing adapters. Libraries were sequenced on Illumina HiSeq 2500 (2x100 bp) or NovaSeq (2x150 bp). In the authors' own workflow: Demultiplexing of reads and collapsing into UMI consensus sequences were performed with MIGEC, and V(D)J alignment was carried out with MiXCR. Vaccine-responding clonotypes were defined with edgeR using replicate PBMC samples, requiring FDR below 0.01 and a log2 fold change above 5 up to day 15. Each bulk clonotype was labeled CD4 or CD8 based on which sequenced repertoire, CD4 or CD8, contained the clonotype at higher abundance. The public reads were quality trimmed at Q25 with fastp and then assembled into clones with MiXCR by TCRdb, keeping productive beta chains. Identical CDR3 proteins give one entry, which carries the most common genes and DNA. These V and J calls are TCRdb output, not the study's own analysis. The sample yields nearly 300,000 distinct CDR3 sequences; approximately 8% were counted once. The leading ten clones occupy around 3.1% of the sample.

This clonotype has only a few counts. This receptor's antigen is unknown. No base quality values were provided; no much bigger clone lies one nucleotide off. This material consisted of CD4+ T cells sorted from PBMCs, taken 5 days after the yellow fever booster vaccination. The chain is made from TRBV5-1 and TRBJ2-1; the D region possibly corresponds to TRBD1 (6 bases align). This receptor was obtained from a man aged 18 to 29 who received the YFV17D yellow fever vaccine. The CDR3 reads as follows: CASSPNPGAAYNEQFF. The nucleotides are TGCGCCAGCAGCCCGAATCCAGGGGCCGCCTACAATGAGCAGTTCTTC.